The 25 T cell receptor beta chains reported below all come from one sample, sequenced in a study of graft-versus-host responses after intestinal transplantation. Only in-frame clones appear in the TCRdb table, and some are missing; sequencing was by immunoSEQ multiplex PCR. The data show 80,000 to 100,000 clones, with around 83% seen just once and about a sixth held by the top ten. Antigen specificity for these receptors is unknown. The starting material was unstimulated CD8+ T cells sorted from spleen or lymph node cells, obtained before intestinal transplant. These receptors came from a human donor who received an intestinal transplant.

This clone appeared a few times. The V and J genes are TRBV5-3 and TRBJ1-3; D is possibly TRBD1 (6 bases). TRBV5-3 is an ORF, with its function uncertain. The CDR3 extends over 15 amino acids. V was cut by 4 bases and J by 0 bases, with 11 bases left in between. For the CDR3, the DNA is TGTGCCAGAAGCCTGGGACACTTCTCTGGAAACACCATATATTTT. It specifies CARSLGHFSGNTIYF.

The rearrangement joins TRBV23-1 to TRBJ2-7; 10 nucleotides agree with TRBD1. TRBV23-1 is recorded as an ORF, its role being uncertain. The trim removed 9 bases at V and 3 bases at J, leaving 20 bases unmatched. The CDR3 sequence is 18 residues long. In nucleotides, the CDR3 is TGCGCCAGGCCTACAATAACCGGGACAGGGGAGGAAATCTACGAGCAGTACTTC. Protein product: CARPTITGTGEEIYEQYF.

The chain has TRBV10-2 and TRBJ2-7; D may be TRBD1 (6 bases). V lost 0 bases and J lost 1, with 13 bases in between. The germline gives CDR1 WSHSY, CDR2 SAAADI. The CDR3 contains 16 residues. CDR3 sequence reads: CASSESTAGASYEQYF. The CDR3 bases are TGCGCCAGCAGTGAGTCGACGGCAGGGGCTTCCTACGAGCAGTACTTC.

The CDR3 spells CSVVPPGLAEAYNEQFF. The CDR3 region has the DNA TGCAGCGTTGTGCCTCCGGGACTAGCAGAGGCTTACAATGAGCAGTTCTTC. The chain uses TRBV29-1 and TRBJ2-1; TRBD2 aligns across 9 bases. Trimming at V came to 4 bases and at J to 4 bases, leaving 14 bases not matched to a gene. The CDR3 is 17 residues long. Germline V gives CDR1 SQVTM, CDR2 ANQGSEA.

V gene TRBV20-1 combines with J gene TRBJ1-2, with D unresolved. The V end was cut by 3 bases, the J end by 8 bases, with 7 bases between. This CDR3 is built from 10 residues. The V gene's germline CDR1 is DFQATT and CDR2 SNEGSKA (reference sequence). CDR3 amino acids: CSASTVGYTF. Written as DNA, the CDR3 is TGCAGTGCTAGTACGGTAGGCTACACCTTC.

The gene calls are TRBV9 and TRBJ2-2; D is undetermined. The CDR3 runs to 16 residues. Trimming shortened V by 3 bases and J by 0 bases, and 12 bases separated the two germline ends. The germline gives CDR1 SGDLS, CDR2 YYNGEE. DNA of the CDR3: TGTGCCAGCAGCGCGAATCGGTTCGCGAACACCGGGGAGCTGTTTTTT. This gives the protein CASSANRFANTGELFF.

A remark on this clone: Other nucleotide sequences from this sample produce the same CDR3. This chain connects TRBV15 to TRBJ2-7; 8 bases agree with TRBD1. The CDR3 totals 15 residues. CDR1 and CDR2 (germline): LNHNV, YYDKDF (reference sequence). V shed 3 bases, J shed 6 bases, and the junction held 10 bases outside the gene matches. CDR3 sequence reads: CATSRGQGATAEQYF. CDR3 nucleotides: TGTGCCACCAGCAGGGGGCAGGGGGCAACGGCCGAGCAGTACTTC.

V gene TRBV9 combines with J gene TRBJ1-2, with TRBD1 identical over 9 bases. Germline values: CDR1 SGDLS, CDR2 YYNGEE. With 0 bases clipped from V and 8 bases from J, the junction kept 8 bases outside the gene matches. This CDR3 contains 15 residues. The CDR3 nucleotides are TGTGCCAGCAGCGTAGAGGGACAGGGAGCAGAAGGCTACACCTTC. It specifies CASSVEGQGAEGYTF.

This clone was detected only a few times. V is TRBV4-2 and J is TRBJ2-3; D is unresolved. V gave up 4 bases and J gave up 6 bases, with 14 bases separating them. CDR1 is LGHNA, CDR2 YNFKEQ, per germline. The CDR3 consists of 14 residues. CDR3: CASSPPGLWDTQYF. The CDR3 bases are TGTGCCAGCAGCCCCCCCGGCCTGTGGGATACGCAGTATTTT.

The rearrangement joins TRBV4-2 to TRBJ1-6; D perhaps matches TRBD1 (5 bases). V lost 1 base to trimming and J lost 8 bases, with 15 bases between them. This CDR3 region has 16 residues. Germline assignment: CDR1 LGHNA and CDR2 YNFKEQ. The CDR3 reads CASSQVQGGYDSPLHF. In DNA form, the CDR3 reads TGTGCCAGCAGCCAAGTCCAGGGTGGGTACGATTCACCCCTCCACTTT.

The V and J genes are TRBV6-1 and TRBJ1-4; D remains ambiguous. V was shortened by 7 bases and J by 5 bases, with 8 bases between the two germline ends. The germline V gene has CDR1 MNHNS and CDR2 SASEGT. CDR3 size: 12 residues. The CDR3 protein is CASTDLNEKLFF. The CDR3 DNA is TGTGCCAGCACCGACTTAAATGAAAAACTGTTTTTT.

This clone was found once. The chain couples TRBV7-9 to TRBJ2-1; no reliable D call. Germline V gives CDR1 SEHNR, CDR2 FQNEAQ (reference sequence). Deletions cut 1 base from V and 3 bases from J, with 10 bases between. The length of the CDR3 is 15 residues. The CDR3 region is CASSLGEYYYNEQFF. The DNA of the CDR3 is TGTGCCAGCAGCTTAGGGGAATACTACTACAATGAGCAGTTCTTC.

The chain carries TRBV6-5 and TRBJ2-7; 10 nucleotides match TRBD1. V gave up 6 bases and J gave up 3 bases; unmatched junction bases: 8. The CDR3 has 15 residues. Germline CDR1 MNHEY, CDR2 SVGAGI. CDR3 sequence reads: CASSSLGDRGYEQYF. The CDR3 DNA follows: TGTGCCAGCAGCTCACTCGGGGACAGGGGCTACGAGCAGTACTTC.

CDR3 residues: CVSGQGAYNEQFF. The CDR3 nucleotides read TGTGTGTCGGGACAGGGGGCCTACAATGAGCAGTTCTTC. This chain uses TRBV27 with TRBJ2-1; 11 bases map to TRBD1. The CDR3 totals 13 residues. Germline CDR1 is MNHEY and CDR2 is SMNVEV (reference sequence).

This chain uses TRBV10-2 with TRBJ1-3; 7 nucleotides match TRBD1. The germline V gene has CDR1 WSHSY and CDR2 SAAADI. CDR3 length equals 12 residues. Trimming at V came to 6 bases and at J to 16 bases, leaving 12 bases not matched to a gene. DNA for the CDR3: TGCGCCAGCAGACCCGTTCCGGGACAGCCTTATTTT. Translation gives CASRPVPGQPYF.

This chain connects TRBV13 to TRBJ2-1, with 7 bases matching TRBD1. The CDR3 runs to 11 residues. Trimming took 5 bases from V and 13 from J; bases not matched to a gene: 5. Germline V gene sequence: CDR1 PRHDT, CDR2 FYEKMQ (reference sequence). The CDR3 coding sequence is TGTGCCAGCAGCGAAAACAGGGGACAGTTCTTC. It encodes CASSENRGQFF.

The rearrangement uses TRBV13 and TRBJ2-1; D possibly matches TRBD1 or TRBD2 (5 bases each). V shed 5 bases and J shed 4 bases, with 15 bases lying between them. Germline loops: CDR1 PRHDT, CDR2 FYEKMQ (reference sequence). The CDR3 has 15 residues. CDR3 protein: CASSPAGTEYNEQFF. The CDR3 region has the DNA TGTGCCAGCAGCCCAGCCGGGACGGAATACAATGAGCAGTTCTTC.

The genes are TRBV7-9 and TRBJ2-3; the D gene is possibly TRBD2 (6 bases). Trimming left V 1 base short and J 0 bases short, with 8 bases between. The CDR3 length is 15 residues. Germline CDR1 reads SEHNR; CDR2 reads FQNEAQ (reference sequence). The CDR3 coding sequence is TGTGCCAGCAGCTTAGTAGCGGATAGCACAGATACGCAGTATTTT. It specifies CASSLVADSTDTQYF.

The V and J genes are TRBV28 and TRBJ1-5; possibly TRBD1 for D (6 bases). Trimming cost V 7 bases and J 4 bases, with 14 bases left between them. Germline assignment: CDR1 MDHEN and CDR2 SYDVKM. CDR3 length equals 14 residues. CDR3 loop: CASTITGRNQPQHF. The CDR3 DNA is TGTGCCAGCACTATTACAGGGAGGAATCAGCCCCAGCATTTT.

The rearrangement links TRBV4-2 to TRBJ1-4; D ambiguous. Germline V lookup: CDR1 LGHNA, CDR2 YNFKEQ. Trimming took 1 base from V and 8 from J, leaving 17 bases between them. This CDR3 comprises 16 residues. The CDR3 DNA reads TGTGCCAGCAGCCAAGGCTACTCCAGAAAAGGGGAAAAACTGTTTTTT. Amino acid sequence: CASSQGYSRKGEKLFF.

The chain employs TRBV7-9 and TRBJ2-2, with 9 bases lining up with TRBD2. CDR3 length equals 19 residues. Germline CDR1 SEHNR, CDR2 FQNEAQ (reference sequence). V gave up 0 bases and J gave up 8 bases; unmatched junction bases: 16. The CDR3, as DNA: TGTGCCAGCAGCTTAGCGCTTGATGGGGGACTAGCCTCTGCTGGGGAGCTGTTTTTT. Its translation: CASSLALDGGLASAGELFF. Full variable domain (missing parts from reference TRBV7-9 and TRBJ2-2): DTGVSQNPRHKITKRGQNVTFRCDPISEHNRLYWYRQTLGQGPEFLTYFQNEAQLEKSRLLSDRFSAERPKGSFSTLEIQRTEQGDSAMYLCASSLALDGGLASAGELFFGEGSRLTVL.

This clone has just a few counts. The chain uses TRBV6-6 and TRBJ2-7, with D hard to call. V lost 2 bases and J 3 bases, leaving 8 bases between the germline ends. Germline V gives CDR1 MNHNY, CDR2 SVGAGI (reference sequence). CDR3 length equals 13 residues. The CDR3: CASSYDTYYEQYF. The CDR3 DNA sequence: TGTGCCAGCAGTTACGACACTTACTACGAGCAGTACTTC.

This clone was detected only a few times. The chain has TRBV6-5 and TRBJ2-6; D unclear. The V gene lost 5 bases and the J gene lost 0 bases, with 8 bases spanning the gap. Germline CDR1 MNHEY, CDR2 SVGAGI. The CDR3 loop spans 15 amino acids. CDR3 sequence: CASSIQNSGANVLTF. CDR3 DNA: TGTGCCAGCAGTATACAAAACTCTGGGGCCAACGTCCTGACTTTC.

V is TRBV28 and J is TRBJ2-5; 9 bases are shared with TRBD1. The V gene end was trimmed by 4 bases and the J gene end by 5 bases; junction bases not matched to a gene: 5. CDR1 MDHEN and CDR2 SYDVKM come from the germline V gene. This CDR3 contains 14 residues. The CDR3 sequence: CASSSRQGVETQYF. The CDR3 nucleotides read TGTGCCAGCAGTTCGCGACAGGGGGTCGAGACCCAGTACTTC.

The rearrangement links TRBV6-5 to TRBJ2-1, with 7 bases identical to TRBD1. The CDR3 runs to 15 residues. Trimming removed 6 bases from V and 0 bases from J; junction bases left unmatched: 5. Germline CDR1 and CDR2: MNHEY and SVGAGI. In DNA, the CDR3 is TGTGCCAGCAGCCAGACAGGGAGCTCCTACAATGAGCAGTTCTTC. Translated, it gives CASSQTGSSYNEQFF.